This T cell receptor beta chain originates from a study of T cells in Graves' hyperthyroidism and ophthalmopathy. Study overall: Peripheral blood specimens were obtained at initial diagnosis, prior to any treatment. General study results and limits: Blood also held most thyroid clonotypes expanded beyond 0.001.

CDR3 length equals 17 residues. V was pared by 2 bases and J by 0 bases, with 18 bases between. Germline CDR1 is SGHRS and CDR2 is YFSETQ. Regarding this clonotype: As yet, its antigen is unknown.

Amplification yielded TCR beta CDR3 regions, with RNA transcripts as the source. First-round RT-PCR targeting the TCR CDR3 was performed with the HTBI primer set. TCRdb recomputed calls from the multiplex PCR reads with MiXCR, one row per CDR3 protein. The table lists about 270,000 distinct CDR3 sequences, more than 20% of them singletons. Ophthalmopathy in the patients scored at least 3 on Clinical Activity Score and at least 4 on NOSPECS grade, lasting under 3 months. Clinical symptoms, serum thyroxine, TRAb, thyroid ultrasound and orbital computed tomography informed diagnoses. The sequencing input was blood. The sequence was collected from a woman in her thirties or forties with Graves' ophthalmopathy. V is TRBV5-1 and J is TRBJ2-7, with D possibly being TRBD2 (6 bases). Here the CDR3 reads CASSLAFASDSSYEQYF. In nucleotides, the CDR3 is TGCGCCAGCAGCTTAGCGTTTGCTAGCGACAGCTCCTACGAGCAGTACTTC.